This T cell receptor beta chain was sequenced in a study of beta chain features in type 1 diabetes. Blood was collected once per donor into heparin, averaging roughly 110 mL. Each sorted fraction was over 95% pure. Only a few counts were recorded for this clone. The same CDR3 also results from other DNA sequences found in this sample. The CDR3 length is 12 residues. Deletions cut 3 bases from V and 5 bases from J, with 10 bases between. Germline V CDR1 and CDR2: SQVTM, ANQGSEA. Expressed TCRB transcripts were sequenced because the isolated RNA had all been reverse transcribed beforehand. Here immunoSEQ multiplex PCR was the method, and the copy in TCRdb shows in-frame clones only, minus some. The data contain roughly 250,000 clones, about 71% of them singletons.

The receptor was derived from a man aged 30-40 years in good health. J is TRBJ2-5 and V is TRBV29-1, with D possibly TRBD1 on 6 matching bases. The sequenced sample was naive CD4+ T cells from blood. This CDR3 is CSVEGAEETQYF. The CDR3 DNA follows: TGCAGCGTTGAGGGGGCGGAGGAGACCCAGTACTTC.